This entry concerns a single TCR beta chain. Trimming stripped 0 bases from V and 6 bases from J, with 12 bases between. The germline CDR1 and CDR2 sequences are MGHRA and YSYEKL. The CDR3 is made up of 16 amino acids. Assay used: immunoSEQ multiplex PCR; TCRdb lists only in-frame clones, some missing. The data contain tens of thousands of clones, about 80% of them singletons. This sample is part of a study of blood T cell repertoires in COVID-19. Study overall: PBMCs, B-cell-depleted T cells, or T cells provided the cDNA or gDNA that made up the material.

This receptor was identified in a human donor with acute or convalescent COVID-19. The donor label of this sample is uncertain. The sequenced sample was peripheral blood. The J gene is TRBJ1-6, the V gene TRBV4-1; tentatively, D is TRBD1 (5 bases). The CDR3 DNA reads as TGCGCCAGCAGCCAAGATATCGGAGGGGTTAATTCACCCCTCCACTTT. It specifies CASSQDIGGVNSPLHF.